This T cell receptor (beta chain) was identified in a study of blood T cell repertoires in COVID-19. For the study at large: Donors in the United States, Italy and Spain gave samples during acute or convalescent COVID-19. Nucleic acid was either cDNA or gDNA, and it came from T cells, B-cell-depleted T cells, or PBMCs.

Seattle cases were enrolled at active infection and followed longitudinally. Under the authors' procedure: For nucleated cells, counts were estimated from reference gene primer amplification. Only in-frame clones appear in the TCRdb table, and some are missing; sequencing was by immunoSEQ multiplex PCR. The V and J calls and clone size come from that table; D and trimming were worked out from the DNA. The table shows 200,000 to 250,000 clones, with about 85% occurring only once. Germline V gene sequence: CDR1 SGHAT, CDR2 FQNNGV. The CDR3 contains 14 residues. V was pared by 4 bases and J by 4 bases, with 12 bases between.

J is TRBJ2-3 and V is TRBV11-2; a possible D gene is TRBD1 (5 bases). This TCR came from a woman aged 50 to 65 with COVID-19, enrolled during active disease. Sample: peripheral blood. The CDR3 sequence is CASSYRLGPDTQYF. The CDR3 region has the DNA TGTGCCAGCAGCTACAGGCTGGGGCCAGATACGCAGTATTTT.